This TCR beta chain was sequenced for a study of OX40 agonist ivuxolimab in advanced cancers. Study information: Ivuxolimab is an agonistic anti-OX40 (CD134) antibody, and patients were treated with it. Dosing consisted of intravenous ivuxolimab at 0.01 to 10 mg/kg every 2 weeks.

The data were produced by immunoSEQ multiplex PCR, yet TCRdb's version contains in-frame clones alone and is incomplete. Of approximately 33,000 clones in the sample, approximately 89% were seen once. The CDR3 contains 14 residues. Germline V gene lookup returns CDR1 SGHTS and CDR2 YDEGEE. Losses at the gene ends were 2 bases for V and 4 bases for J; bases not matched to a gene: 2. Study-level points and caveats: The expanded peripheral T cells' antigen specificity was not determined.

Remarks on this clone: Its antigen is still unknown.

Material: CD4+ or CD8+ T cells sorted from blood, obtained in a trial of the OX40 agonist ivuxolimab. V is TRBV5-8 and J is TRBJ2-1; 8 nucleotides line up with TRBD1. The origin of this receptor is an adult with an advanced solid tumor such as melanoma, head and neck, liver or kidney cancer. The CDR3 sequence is CASSFRDRYNEQFF. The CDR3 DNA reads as TGTGCCAGCAGCTTCCGGGACAGGTACAATGAGCAGTTCTTC.